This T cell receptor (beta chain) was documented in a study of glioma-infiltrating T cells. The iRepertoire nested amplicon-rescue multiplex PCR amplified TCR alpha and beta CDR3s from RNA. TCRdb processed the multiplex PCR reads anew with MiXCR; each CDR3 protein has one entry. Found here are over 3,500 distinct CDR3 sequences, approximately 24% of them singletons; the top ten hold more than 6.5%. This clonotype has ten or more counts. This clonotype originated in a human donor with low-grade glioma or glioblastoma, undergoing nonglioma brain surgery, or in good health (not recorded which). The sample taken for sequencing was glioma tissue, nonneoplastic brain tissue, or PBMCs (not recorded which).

The CDR3 loop reads CASSLVPGLTGELFF. The CDR3 nucleotides are TGCGCCAGCAGCTTGGTTCCAGGGCTCACCGGGGAGCTGTTTTTT. The gene calls are TRBV5-1 and TRBJ2-2, with D possibly being TRBD1 (5 bases). V lost 0 bases and J 4 bases, leaving 10 bases between the germline ends. The germline V gene has CDR1 SGHRS and CDR2 YFSETQ. This CDR3 spans 15 amino acids.